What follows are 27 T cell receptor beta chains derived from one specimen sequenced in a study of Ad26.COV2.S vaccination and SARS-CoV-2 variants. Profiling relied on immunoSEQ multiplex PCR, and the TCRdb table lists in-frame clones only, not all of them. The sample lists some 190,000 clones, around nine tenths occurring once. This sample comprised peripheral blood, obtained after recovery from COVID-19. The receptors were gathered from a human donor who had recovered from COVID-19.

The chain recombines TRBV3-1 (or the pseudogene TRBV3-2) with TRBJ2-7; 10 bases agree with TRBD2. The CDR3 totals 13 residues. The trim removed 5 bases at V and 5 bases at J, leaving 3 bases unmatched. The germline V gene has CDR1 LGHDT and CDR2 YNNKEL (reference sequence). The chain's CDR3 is CASSFTSGNEQYF. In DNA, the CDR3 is TGTGCCAGCAGCTTCACTAGCGGGAACGAGCAGTACTTC.

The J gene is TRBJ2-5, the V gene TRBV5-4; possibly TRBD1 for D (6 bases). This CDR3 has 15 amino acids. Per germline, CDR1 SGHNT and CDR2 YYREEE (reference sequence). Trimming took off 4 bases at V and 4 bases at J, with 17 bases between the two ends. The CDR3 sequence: CASSPTGQVSETQYF. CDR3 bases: TGTGCCAGCAGCCCCACGGGACAAGTGTCAGAGACCCAGTACTTC.

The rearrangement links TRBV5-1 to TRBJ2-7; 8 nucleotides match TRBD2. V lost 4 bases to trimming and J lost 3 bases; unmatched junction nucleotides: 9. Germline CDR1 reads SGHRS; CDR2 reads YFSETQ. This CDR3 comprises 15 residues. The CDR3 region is CASSDPSGSVYEQYF. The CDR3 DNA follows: TGCGCCAGCAGCGATCCCAGCGGGAGCGTCTACGAGCAGTACTTC.

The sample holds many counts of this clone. DNA of the CDR3: TGTGCCAGCAGGAAGGGGACAGGGGGGGCTGGCTATTCACCCCTCCACTTT. Protein product: CASRKGTGGAGYSPLHF. The V call is TRBV28, the J call TRBJ1-6, with 11 bases that match TRBD1. This CDR3 has 17 amino acids. V shed 6 bases, J shed 8 bases, and the junction held 12 bases outside the gene matches. Germline CDR1 is MDHEN and CDR2 is SYDVKM.

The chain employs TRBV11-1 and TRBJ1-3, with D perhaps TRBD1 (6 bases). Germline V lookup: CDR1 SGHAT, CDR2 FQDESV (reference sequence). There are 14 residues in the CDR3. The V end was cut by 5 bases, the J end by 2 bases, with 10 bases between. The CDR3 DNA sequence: TGTGCCAGCAGCGTTACAGGGACTGGAAACACCATATATTTT. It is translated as CASSVTGTGNTIYF.

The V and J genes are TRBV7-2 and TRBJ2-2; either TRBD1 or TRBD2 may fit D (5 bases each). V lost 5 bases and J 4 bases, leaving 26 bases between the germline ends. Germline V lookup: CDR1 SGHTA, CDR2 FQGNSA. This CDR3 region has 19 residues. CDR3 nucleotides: TGTGCCAGCAGCCCAACAGGCCCCGACTATGAAGCGAGCACCGGGGAGCTGTTTTTT. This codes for CASSPTGPDYEASTGELFF.

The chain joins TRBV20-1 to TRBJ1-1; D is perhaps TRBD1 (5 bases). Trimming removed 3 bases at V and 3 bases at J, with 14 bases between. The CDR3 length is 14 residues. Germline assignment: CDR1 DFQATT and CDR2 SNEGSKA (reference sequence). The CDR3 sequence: CSASLGEWDTEAFF. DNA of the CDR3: TGCAGTGCTAGTCTGGGGGAATGGGACACTGAAGCTTTCTTT.

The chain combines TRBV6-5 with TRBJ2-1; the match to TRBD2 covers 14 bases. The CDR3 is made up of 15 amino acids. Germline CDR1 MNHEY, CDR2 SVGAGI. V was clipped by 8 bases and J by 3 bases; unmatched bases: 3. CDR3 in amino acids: CASRLAGGGYNEQFF. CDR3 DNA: TGTGCCAGCCGACTAGCGGGAGGGGGCTACAATGAGCAGTTCTTC.

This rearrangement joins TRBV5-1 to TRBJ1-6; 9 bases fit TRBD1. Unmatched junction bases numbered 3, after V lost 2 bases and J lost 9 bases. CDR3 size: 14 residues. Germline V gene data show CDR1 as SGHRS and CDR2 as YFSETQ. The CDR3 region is CASSFEQGASPLHF. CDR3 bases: TGCGCCAGCAGCTTTGAACAGGGGGCTTCACCCCTCCACTTT.

The CDR3 protein is CASRKSGAQGSDYGYTF. The CDR3 DNA sequence: TGTGCCAGCAGGAAGTCGGGCGCACAGGGGAGCGACTATGGCTACACCTTC. The J gene is TRBJ1-2, the V gene TRBV25-1, with 7 positions matching TRBD1. This CDR3 has 17 amino acids. V shed 6 bases and J 3 bases; nucleotides not matched to a gene: 16. CDR1 and CDR2 (germline): MGHDK, SYGVNS.

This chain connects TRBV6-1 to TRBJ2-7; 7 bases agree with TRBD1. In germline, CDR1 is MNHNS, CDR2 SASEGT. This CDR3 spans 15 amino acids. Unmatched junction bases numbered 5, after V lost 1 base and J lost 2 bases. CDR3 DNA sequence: TGTGCCAGCAGTGAAGGTCCCGGGACAGCCTACGAGCAGTACTTC. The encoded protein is CASSEGPGTAYEQYF.

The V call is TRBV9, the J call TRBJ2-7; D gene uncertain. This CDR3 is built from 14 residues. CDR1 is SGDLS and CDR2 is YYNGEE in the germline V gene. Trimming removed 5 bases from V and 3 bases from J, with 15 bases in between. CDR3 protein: CASSPTADFYEQYF. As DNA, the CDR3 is TGTGCCAGCAGTCCTACGGCAGATTTCTACGAGCAGTACTTC. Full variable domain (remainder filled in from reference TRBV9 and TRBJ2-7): DSGVTQTPKHLITATGQRVTLRCSPRSGDLSVYWYQQSLDQGLQFLIQYYNGEERAKGNILERFSAQQFPDLHSELNLSSLELGDSALYFCASSPTADFYEQYFGPGTRLTVT.

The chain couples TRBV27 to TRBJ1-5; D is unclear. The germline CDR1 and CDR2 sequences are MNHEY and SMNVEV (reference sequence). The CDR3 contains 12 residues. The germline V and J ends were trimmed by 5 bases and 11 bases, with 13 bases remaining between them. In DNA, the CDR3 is TGTGCCAGCAGTCCCGACACGGCAGCCCAGCATTTT. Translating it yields CASSPDTAAQHF.

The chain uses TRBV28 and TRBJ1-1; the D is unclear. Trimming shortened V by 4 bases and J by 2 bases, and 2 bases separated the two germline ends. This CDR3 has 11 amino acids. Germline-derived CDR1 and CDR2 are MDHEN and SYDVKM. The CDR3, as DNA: TGTGCCAGCAGTTCAAACACTGAAGCTTTCTTT. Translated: CASSSNTEAFF.

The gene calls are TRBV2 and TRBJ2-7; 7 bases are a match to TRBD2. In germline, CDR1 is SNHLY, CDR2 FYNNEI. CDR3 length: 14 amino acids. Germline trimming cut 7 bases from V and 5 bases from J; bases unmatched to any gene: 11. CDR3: CASKLGGSVHEQYF. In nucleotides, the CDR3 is TGTGCCAGCAAATTAGGCGGGAGCGTCCACGAGCAGTACTTC.

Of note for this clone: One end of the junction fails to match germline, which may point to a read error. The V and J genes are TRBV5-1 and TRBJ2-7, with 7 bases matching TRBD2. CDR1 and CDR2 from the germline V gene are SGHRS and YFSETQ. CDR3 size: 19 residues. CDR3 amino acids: CASSLEVTGPLAGEGSGNF. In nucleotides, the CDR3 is TGCGCCAGCAGCTTGGAAGTAACGGGACCCTTAGCGGGCGAGGGTAGCGGTAACTTC.

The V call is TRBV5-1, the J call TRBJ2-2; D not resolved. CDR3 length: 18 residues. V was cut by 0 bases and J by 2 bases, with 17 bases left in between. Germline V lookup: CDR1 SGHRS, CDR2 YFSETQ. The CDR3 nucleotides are TGCGCCAGCAGCTTGGCCGACCTCATCTCCTTTAACACCGGGGAGCTGTTTTTT. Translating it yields CASSLADLISFNTGELFF.

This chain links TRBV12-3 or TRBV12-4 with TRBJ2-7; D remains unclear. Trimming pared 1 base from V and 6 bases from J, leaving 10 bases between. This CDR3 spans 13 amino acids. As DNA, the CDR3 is TGTGCCAGCAGTTTAGGACAAACTGGCGAGCAGTACTTC. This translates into CASSLGQTGEQYF.

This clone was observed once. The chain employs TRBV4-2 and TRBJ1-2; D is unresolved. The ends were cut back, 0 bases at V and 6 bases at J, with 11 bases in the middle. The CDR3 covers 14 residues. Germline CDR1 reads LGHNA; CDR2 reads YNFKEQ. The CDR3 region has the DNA TGTGCCAGCAGCCAAGAAATGGTTTTGGATGGCTACACCTTC. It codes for CASSQEMVLDGYTF.

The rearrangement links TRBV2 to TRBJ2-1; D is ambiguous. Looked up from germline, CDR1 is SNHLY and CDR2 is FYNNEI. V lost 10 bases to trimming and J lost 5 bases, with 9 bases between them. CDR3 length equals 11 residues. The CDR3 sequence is CATPFDNEQFF. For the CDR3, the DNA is TGTGCCACTCCATTCGACAATGAGCAGTTCTTC.

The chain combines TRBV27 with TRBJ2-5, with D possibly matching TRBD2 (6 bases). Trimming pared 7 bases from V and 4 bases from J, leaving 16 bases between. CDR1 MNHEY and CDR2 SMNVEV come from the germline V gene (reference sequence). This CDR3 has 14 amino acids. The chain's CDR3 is CASKPEGRLETQYF. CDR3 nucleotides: TGTGCCAGCAAACCGGAGGGGAGGTTAGAGACCCAGTACTTC.

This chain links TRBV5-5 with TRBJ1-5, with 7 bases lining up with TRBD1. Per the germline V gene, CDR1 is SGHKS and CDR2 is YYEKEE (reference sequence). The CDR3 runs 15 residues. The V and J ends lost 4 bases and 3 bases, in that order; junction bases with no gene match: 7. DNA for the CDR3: TGTGCCAGCAGCCTACAGGGGACCTTCAATCAGCCCCAGCATTTT. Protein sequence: CASSLQGTFNQPQHF.

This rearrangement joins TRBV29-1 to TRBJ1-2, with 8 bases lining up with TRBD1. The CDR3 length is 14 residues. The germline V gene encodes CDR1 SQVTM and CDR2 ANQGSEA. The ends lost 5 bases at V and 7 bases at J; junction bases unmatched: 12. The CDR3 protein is CSVPTQGAEGGYTF. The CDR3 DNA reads TGCAGCGTTCCGACTCAGGGGGCGGAAGGTGGCTACACCTTC.

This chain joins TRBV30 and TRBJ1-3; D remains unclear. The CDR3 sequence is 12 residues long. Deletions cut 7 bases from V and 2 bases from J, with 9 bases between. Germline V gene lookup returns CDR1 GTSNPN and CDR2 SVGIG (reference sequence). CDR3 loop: CAYREAGNTIYF. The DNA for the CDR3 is TGTGCCTATCGTGAGGCTGGAAACACCATATATTTT. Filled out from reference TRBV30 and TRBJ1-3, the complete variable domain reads SQTIHQWPATLVQPVGSPLSLECTVEGTSNPNLYWYRQAAGRGLQLLFYSVGIGQISSEVPQNLSASRPQDRQFILSSKKLLLSDSGFYLCAYREAGNTIYFGEGSWLTVV.

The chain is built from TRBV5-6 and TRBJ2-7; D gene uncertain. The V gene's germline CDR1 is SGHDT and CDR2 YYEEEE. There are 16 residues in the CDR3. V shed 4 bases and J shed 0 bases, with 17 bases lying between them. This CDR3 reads CASSLTEKKDSYEQYF. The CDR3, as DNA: TGTGCCAGCAGCCTGACCGAGAAGAAGGACTCCTACGAGCAGTACTTC.

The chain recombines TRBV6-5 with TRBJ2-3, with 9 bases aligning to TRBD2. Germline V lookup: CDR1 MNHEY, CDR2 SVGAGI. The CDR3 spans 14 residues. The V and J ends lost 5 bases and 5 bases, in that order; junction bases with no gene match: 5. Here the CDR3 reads CASSLAGNKDTQYF. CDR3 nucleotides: TGTGCCAGCAGTCTAGCGGGGAATAAAGATACGCAGTATTTT.

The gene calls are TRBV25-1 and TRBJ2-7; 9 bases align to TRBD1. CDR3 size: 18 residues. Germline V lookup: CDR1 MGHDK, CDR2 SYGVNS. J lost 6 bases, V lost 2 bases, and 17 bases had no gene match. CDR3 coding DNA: TGTGCCAGCAGTGAAGGACCGGGGACAGGGAGTGCCTTACGCGAGCAGTACTTC. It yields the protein CASSEGPGTGSALREQYF.